One T cell receptor (beta chain) is described in this entry. Germline V gene data show CDR1 as SGHNT and CDR2 as YYREEE (reference sequence). The CDR3 loop spans 13 amino acids. The germline V and J ends were trimmed by 4 bases and 6 bases, with 11 bases remaining between them. The method was immunoSEQ multiplex PCR; TCRdb's version includes in-frame clones alone and lacks a portion of them. The table lists roughly 330,000 clones, about 74% of them singletons, with under 13% in the top ten. This specimen comes from a study of shared clonotypes between healthy human individuals. The sequencing input was memory CD4+ T cells sorted from blood. Subset given: CD45RA-negative fraction. The rearrangement joins TRBV5-4 to TRBJ2-1; a possible D gene is TRBD1 (5 bases). The TCR sequence derives from a man aged 30-40 years in good health. The CDR3 protein is CASSQVDSNEQFF. The CDR3 coding sequence is TGTGCCAGCAGCCAGGTAGACAGCAATGAGCAGTTCTTC.